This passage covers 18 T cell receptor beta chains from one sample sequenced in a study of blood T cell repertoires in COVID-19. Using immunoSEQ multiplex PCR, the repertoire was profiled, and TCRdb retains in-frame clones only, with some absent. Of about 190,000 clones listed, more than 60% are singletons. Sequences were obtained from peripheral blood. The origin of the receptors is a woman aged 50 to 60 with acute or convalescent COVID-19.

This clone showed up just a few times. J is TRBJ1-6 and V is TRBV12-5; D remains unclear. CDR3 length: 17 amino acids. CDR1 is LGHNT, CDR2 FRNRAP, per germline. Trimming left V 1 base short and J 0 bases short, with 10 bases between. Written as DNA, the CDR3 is TGTGCTAGTGGTTTGGCTAGCGGGAGCTCCTATAATTCACCCCTCCACTTT. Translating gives CASGLASGSSYNSPLHF.

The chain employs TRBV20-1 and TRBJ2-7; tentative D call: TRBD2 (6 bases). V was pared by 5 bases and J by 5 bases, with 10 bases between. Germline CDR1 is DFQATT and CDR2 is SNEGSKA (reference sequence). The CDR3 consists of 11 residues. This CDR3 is CSAPLAHEQYF. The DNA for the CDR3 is TGCAGTGCTCCACTAGCCCACGAGCAGTACTTC.

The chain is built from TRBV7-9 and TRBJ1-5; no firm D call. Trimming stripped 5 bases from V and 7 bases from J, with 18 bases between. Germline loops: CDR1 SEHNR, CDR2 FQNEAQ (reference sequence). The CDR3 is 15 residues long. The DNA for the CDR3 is TGTGCCAGCAGCCCCTCGGGTTTGGTTGAGCAGCCCCAGCATTTT. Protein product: CASSPSGLVEQPQHF.

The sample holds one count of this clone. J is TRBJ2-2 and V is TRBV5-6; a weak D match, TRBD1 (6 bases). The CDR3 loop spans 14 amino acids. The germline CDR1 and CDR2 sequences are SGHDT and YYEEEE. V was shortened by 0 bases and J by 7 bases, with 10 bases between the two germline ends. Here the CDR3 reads CASSLGTAYGELFF. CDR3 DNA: TGTGCCAGCAGCTTGGGGACAGCTTACGGGGAGCTGTTTTTT.

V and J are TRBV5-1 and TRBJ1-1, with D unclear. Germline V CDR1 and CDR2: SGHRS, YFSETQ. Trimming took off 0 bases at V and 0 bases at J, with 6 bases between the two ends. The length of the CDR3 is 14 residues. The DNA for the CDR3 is TGCGCCAGCAGCTTGGCGGCGGTGAACACTGAAGCTTTCTTT. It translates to CASSLAAVNTEAFF.

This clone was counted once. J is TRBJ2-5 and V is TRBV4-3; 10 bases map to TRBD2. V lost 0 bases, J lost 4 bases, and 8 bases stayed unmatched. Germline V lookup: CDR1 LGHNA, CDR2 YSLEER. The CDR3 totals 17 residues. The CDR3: CASSQDPSGSLRETQYF. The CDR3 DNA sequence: TGCGCCAGCAGCCAAGATCCTAGCGGGAGTTTGCGAGAGACCCAGTACTTC.

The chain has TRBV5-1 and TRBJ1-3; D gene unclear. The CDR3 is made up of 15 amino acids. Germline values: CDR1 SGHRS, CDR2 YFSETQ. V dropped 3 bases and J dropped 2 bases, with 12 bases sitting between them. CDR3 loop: CASSSDLAPGNTIYF. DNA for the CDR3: TGCGCCAGCAGCTCGGACCTAGCCCCTGGAAACACCATATATTTT.

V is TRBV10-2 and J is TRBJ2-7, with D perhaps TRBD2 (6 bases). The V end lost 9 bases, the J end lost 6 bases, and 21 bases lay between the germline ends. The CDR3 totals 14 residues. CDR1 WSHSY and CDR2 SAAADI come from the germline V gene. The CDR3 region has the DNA TGCGCCAGTAGACCGTCGGGACTGGTCCGCGAGCAGTACTTC. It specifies CASRPSGLVREQYF.

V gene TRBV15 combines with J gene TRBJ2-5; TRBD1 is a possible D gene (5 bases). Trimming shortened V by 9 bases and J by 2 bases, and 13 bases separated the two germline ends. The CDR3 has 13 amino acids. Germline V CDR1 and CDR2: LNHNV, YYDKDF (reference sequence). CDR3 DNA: TGTGCCACTGGACAAATAGTTCAAGAGACCCAGTACTTC. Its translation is CATGQIVQETQYF.

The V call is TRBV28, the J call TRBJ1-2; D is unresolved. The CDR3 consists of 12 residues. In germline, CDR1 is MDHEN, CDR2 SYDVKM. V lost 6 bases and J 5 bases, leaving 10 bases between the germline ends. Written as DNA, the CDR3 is TGTGCCAGCAGGACCGGCGGGTATGGCTACACCTTC. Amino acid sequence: CASRTGGYGYTF.

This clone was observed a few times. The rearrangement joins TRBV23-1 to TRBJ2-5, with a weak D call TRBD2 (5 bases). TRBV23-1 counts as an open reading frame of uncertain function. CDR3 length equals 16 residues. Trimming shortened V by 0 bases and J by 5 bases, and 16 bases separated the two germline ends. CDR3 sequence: CASSQSGPGDRETQYF. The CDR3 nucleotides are TGCGCCAGCAGTCAATCAGGTCCCGGGGATCGGGAGACCCAGTACTTC.

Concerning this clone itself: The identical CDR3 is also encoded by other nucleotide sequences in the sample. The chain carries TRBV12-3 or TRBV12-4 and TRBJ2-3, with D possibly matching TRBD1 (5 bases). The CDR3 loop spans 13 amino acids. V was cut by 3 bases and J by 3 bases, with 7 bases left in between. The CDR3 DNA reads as TGTGCCAGCAGTTTCCAGGGAACAGATACGCAGTATTTT. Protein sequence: CASSFQGTDTQYF.

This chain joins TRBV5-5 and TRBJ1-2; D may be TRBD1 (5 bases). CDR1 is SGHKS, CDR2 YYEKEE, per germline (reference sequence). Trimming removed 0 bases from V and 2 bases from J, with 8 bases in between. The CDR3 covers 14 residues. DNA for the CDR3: TGTGCCAGCAGCTTGGGGGGCGAAAACTATGGCTACACCTTC. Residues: CASSLGGENYGYTF.

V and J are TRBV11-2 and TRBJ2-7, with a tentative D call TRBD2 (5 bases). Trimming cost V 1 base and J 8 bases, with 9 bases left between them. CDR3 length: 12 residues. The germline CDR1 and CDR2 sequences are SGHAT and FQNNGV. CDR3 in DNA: TGTGCCAGCAGCTTAGGGGGAGAGAAGCAGTACTTC. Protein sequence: CASSLGGEKQYF.

The CDR3 DNA follows: TGTGCCAGCAGACCCGGGACTAGCGGATTCTATACGCAGTATTTT. It encodes CASRPGTSGFYTQYF. The chain uses TRBV6-5 and TRBJ2-3; 11 bases match TRBD2. Germline V gene data show CDR1 as MNHEY and CDR2 as SVGAGI. The CDR3 runs 15 residues. Unmatched junction bases numbered 9, after V lost 6 bases and J lost 7 bases.

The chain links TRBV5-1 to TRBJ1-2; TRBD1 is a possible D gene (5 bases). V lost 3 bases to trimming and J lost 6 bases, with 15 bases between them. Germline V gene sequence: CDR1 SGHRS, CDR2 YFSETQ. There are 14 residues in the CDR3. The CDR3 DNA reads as TGCGCCAGCAGCTCCTTCCTAGGGGCGGATGGCTACACCTTC. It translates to CASSSFLGADGYTF.

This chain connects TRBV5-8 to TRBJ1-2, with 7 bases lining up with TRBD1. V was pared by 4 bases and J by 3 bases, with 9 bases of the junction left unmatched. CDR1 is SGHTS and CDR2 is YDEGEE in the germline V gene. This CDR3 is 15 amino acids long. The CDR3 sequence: CASSLTGSSDYGYTF. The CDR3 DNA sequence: TGTGCCAGCAGCCTGACAGGGAGTTCGGACTATGGCTACACCTTC.

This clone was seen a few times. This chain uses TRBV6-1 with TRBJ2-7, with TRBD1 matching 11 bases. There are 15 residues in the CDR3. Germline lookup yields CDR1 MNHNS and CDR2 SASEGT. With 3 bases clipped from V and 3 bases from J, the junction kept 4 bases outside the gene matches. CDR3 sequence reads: CASSEGTGGFYEQYF. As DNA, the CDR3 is TGTGCCAGCAGTGAGGGGACAGGGGGATTCTACGAGCAGTACTTC.